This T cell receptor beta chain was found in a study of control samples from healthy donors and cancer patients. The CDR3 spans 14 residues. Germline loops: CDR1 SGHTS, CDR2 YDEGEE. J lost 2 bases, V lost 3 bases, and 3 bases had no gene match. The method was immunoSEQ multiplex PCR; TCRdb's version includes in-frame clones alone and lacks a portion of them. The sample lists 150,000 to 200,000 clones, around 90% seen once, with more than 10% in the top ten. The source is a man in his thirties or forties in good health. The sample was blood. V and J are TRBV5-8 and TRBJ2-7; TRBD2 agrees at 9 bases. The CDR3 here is CASSSRGGTYEQYF. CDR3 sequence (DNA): TGTGCCAGCAGCTCGCGGGGGGGGACCTACGAGCAGTACTTC.